This TCR beta chain came from a study of T cell responses to AZD1222 COVID-19 vaccine. Study-level information: Some second doses came at about 4 weeks and others at about 12 weeks; these were pooled. Study-wide results and limits: Clonal diversity may have been underestimated in mostly white British donors. Repertoires were obtained solely post-peak T cell response.

Only in-frame clones appear in the TCRdb table, and some are missing; sequencing was by immunoSEQ multiplex PCR. The table has over 100,000 clones, around 82% seen once. With regard to this clone: Its antigen is not known.

The specimen was peripheral blood, collected on day 0 of AZD1222 vaccination. The sequence was obtained from an adult in good health.

CDR3 bases: TGCAGCGTGGCGAGGGGGGGCCCTAAAGGGACCCAGTACTTC. Translation gives CSVARGGPKGTQYF. The V and J genes are TRBV29-1 and TRBJ2-5; D might be TRBD2 (7 bases). Trimming left V 6 bases short and J 7 bases short, with 21 bases between. Germline assignment: CDR1 SQVTM and CDR2 ANQGSEA. This CDR3 comprises 14 residues. Together with reference TRBV29-1 and TRBJ2-5, the CDR3 gives the full variable domain: SAVISQKPSRDICQRGTSLTIQCQVDSQVTMMFWYRQQPGQSLTLIATANQGSEATYESGFVIDKFPISRPNLTFSTLTVSNMSPEDSSIYLCSVARGGPKGTQYFGPGTRLLVL.